This passage covers 20 T cell receptor beta chains from one sample sequenced in a study of T cells in narcolepsy. Here immunoSEQ multiplex PCR was the method, and the copy in TCRdb shows in-frame clones only, minus some. Among 25,000 to 35,000 clones listed, about nine tenths were seen once. Sequenced material: CD45RA- memory CD4+ T cells from PBMCs. Receptors were obtained from a human donor with narcolepsy.

The chain joins TRBV10-2 to TRBJ1-2; D call uncertain. CDR1 WSHSY and CDR2 SAAADI come from the germline V gene. The germline V and J ends were trimmed by 7 bases and 4 bases, with 16 bases remaining between them. The CDR3 totals 14 residues. The CDR3 here is CASTVQPLSYGYTF. The CDR3 nucleotides read TGCGCCAGCACTGTCCAGCCCCTAAGCTATGGCTACACCTTC.

The chain links TRBV5-6 to TRBJ1-2, with D unclear. V lost 1 base and J lost 4, with 8 bases in between. Per the germline V gene, CDR1 is SGHDT and CDR2 is YYEEEE. This CDR3 is built from 13 residues. Here the CDR3 reads CASSLSGSYGYTF. The DNA for the CDR3 is TGTGCCAGCAGCTTGTCAGGCAGCTATGGCTACACCTTC.

This chain connects TRBV5-1 to TRBJ2-1; TRBD2 aligns across 9 bases. The CDR3 runs 16 residues. Germline CDR1 reads SGHRS; CDR2 reads YFSETQ. The J segment lost 5 bases and the V segment lost 4 bases, leaving 10 bases of the junction unmatched. The CDR3 sequence: CASSPPGLAGNNEQFF. CDR3 coding DNA: TGCGCCAGCAGCCCTCCTGGGCTAGCGGGAAACAATGAGCAGTTCTTC.

The chain is built from TRBV19 and TRBJ2-3; 9 positions agree with TRBD2. The CDR3 loop spans 15 amino acids. CDR1 and CDR2 (germline): LNHDA, SQIVND (reference sequence). V lost 3 bases and J lost 2; bases outside the gene matches: 3. DNA of the CDR3: TGTGCCAGTAGTATGCTAGCGGGGTTCACAGATACGCAGTATTTT. Its translation: CASSMLAGFTDTQYF. The complete variable domain, with remaining parts taken from reference TRBV19 and TRBJ2-3, reads DGGITQSPKYLFRKEGQNVTLSCEQNLNHDAMYWYRQDPGQGLRLIYYSQIVNDFQKGDIAEGYSVSREKKESFPLTVTSAQKNPTAFYLCASSMLAGFTDTQYFGPGTRLTVL.

This clone has a single count. The rearrangement uses TRBV14 and TRBJ2-7, with unresolved D. Germline V gene data show CDR1 as SGHDN and CDR2 as FVKESK. The CDR3 sequence is 15 residues long. Trimming left V 0 bases short and J 5 bases short, with 14 bases between. Here the CDR3 reads CASSQDGWGNDEQYF. In DNA form, the CDR3 reads TGTGCCAGCAGCCAAGACGGTTGGGGTAACGACGAGCAGTACTTC.

The chain links TRBV13 to TRBJ2-6, with a tentative D call TRBD2 (6 bases). There are 17 residues in the CDR3. Per germline, CDR1 PRHDT and CDR2 FYEKMQ (reference sequence). The ends were cut back, 1 base at V and 0 bases at J, with 10 bases in the middle. This CDR3 reads CASSLVGGGSGANVLTF. CDR3 coding DNA: TGTGCCAGCAGCTTAGTTGGGGGAGGCTCTGGGGCCAACGTCCTGACTTTC.

This chain joins TRBV19 and TRBJ2-2, with D tentatively TRBD1 (6 bases). CDR1 LNHDA and CDR2 SQIVND come from the germline V gene (reference sequence). The CDR3 has 19 residues. Trimming shortened V by 3 bases and J by 0 bases, and 20 bases separated the two germline ends. CDR3 loop: CASSINAIRGYANTGELFF. CDR3 nucleotide sequence: TGTGCCAGTAGTATCAACGCGATTAGGGGGTACGCGAACACCGGGGAGCTGTTTTTT. Based on the CDR3 plus reference TRBV19 and TRBJ2-2, the full variable domain is DGGITQSPKYLFRKEGQNVTLSCEQNLNHDAMYWYRQDPGQGLRLIYYSQIVNDFQKGDIAEGYSVSREKKESFPLTVTSAQKNPTAFYLCASSINAIRGYANTGELFFGEGSRLTVL.

This clone was found once. The V gene is TRBV5-1, the J gene TRBJ2-1; D may be TRBD1 (6 bases). This CDR3 has 12 amino acids. V was trimmed by 5 bases and J by 7 bases, leaving 10 bases between them. The germline CDR1 and CDR2 sequences are SGHRS and YFSETQ. The CDR3 sequence is CASSTTGNEQFF. The CDR3 DNA is TGCGCCAGCAGTACCACAGGGAATGAGCAGTTCTTC.

This chain connects TRBV4-1 to TRBJ1-2; D not certain. This CDR3 is built from 12 residues. V lost 0 bases to trimming and J lost 10 bases, with 9 bases between them. The germline CDR1 and CDR2 sequences are MGHRA and YSYEKL. The CDR3 coding sequence is TGCGCCAGCAGCCAAGAGACCGAAGTCTACACCTTC. Protein sequence: CASSQETEVYTF.

The chain couples TRBV7-2 to TRBJ1-1, with D maybe TRBD1 (5 bases). Trimming took off 5 bases at V and 3 bases at J, with 13 bases between the two ends. This CDR3 region has 14 residues. Germline V gives CDR1 SGHTA, CDR2 FQGNSA. CDR3: CASSRRVGDTEAFF. In nucleotides, the CDR3 is TGTGCCAGCAGCCGCAGGGTAGGGGACACTGAAGCTTTCTTT.

The chain uses TRBV27 and TRBJ2-2, with D perhaps being TRBD1 or TRBD2 (5 bases each). The V and J ends lost 8 bases and 7 bases respectively, with 14 bases between them. This CDR3 spans 13 amino acids. Germline V gene sequence: CDR1 MNHEY, CDR2 SMNVEV (reference sequence). This chain's CDR3 is CASVRNGGGELFF. The CDR3 DNA sequence: TGTGCCAGCGTCAGAAATGGGGGCGGGGAGCTGTTTTTT.

This clone was counted a single time. This chain links TRBV7-3 with TRBJ1-2; D gene uncertain. Trimming left V 1 base short and J 6 bases short, with 6 bases between. Germline CDR1 SGHTA, CDR2 FQGTGA. The CDR3 runs to 12 residues. The DNA of the CDR3 is TGTGCCAGCAGCTTAAATGGCGATGGCTACACCTTC. It yields the protein CASSLNGDGYTF.

Concerning this clone itself: A junction end diverges from the germline sequence, so it may reflect a read error. The gene calls are TRBV7-2 and TRBJ1-5; D is unclear. This CDR3 is built from 15 residues. Germline V gene sequence: CDR1 SGHTA, CDR2 FQGNSA. The CDR3, as DNA: TGTGCCAGCAGCTTAGATACACATAGCAGTCAGCCCCAGCATTTT. Its protein product is CASSLDTHSSQPQHF.

The chain links TRBV6-1 to TRBJ1-6, with 7 bases lining up with TRBD1. V shed 1 base and J 0 bases; nucleotides not matched to a gene: 3. CDR1 MNHNS and CDR2 SASEGT come from the germline V gene. This CDR3 is 17 amino acids long. CDR3 nucleotide sequence: TGTGCCAGCAGTGAAGGGTCAGGGGGCTCCTATAATTCACCCCTCCACTTT. This codes for CASSEGSGGSYNSPLHF.

This clone came up once. The V gene is TRBV7-3, the J gene TRBJ2-1; 7 nucleotides agree with TRBD1. V was clipped by 5 bases and J by 11 bases; unmatched bases: 6. Per germline, CDR1 SGHTA and CDR2 FQGTGA. The CDR3 covers 12 residues. CDR3 sequence reads: CASSPDRYKQFF. The CDR3 region has the DNA TGTGCCAGCAGCCCGGACAGGTACAAGCAGTTCTTC.

The rearrangement uses TRBV18 and TRBJ2-1; D gene unclear. The CDR3 sequence is 16 residues long. The germline V gene has CDR1 KGHSH and CDR2 LQKENI. V shed 0 bases and J shed 1 base, with 10 bases lying between them. CDR3 protein: CASSPPLTQSYNEQFF. The CDR3 DNA reads as TGTGCCAGCTCACCACCCTTGACGCAGTCCTACAATGAGCAGTTCTTC.

The rearrangement joins TRBV5-1 to TRBJ2-5; D call uncertain. V lost 4 bases and J lost 2, with 3 bases in between. Germline V gene sequence: CDR1 SGHRS, CDR2 YFSETQ. The length of the CDR3 is 11 residues. The CDR3 DNA sequence: TGCGCCAGCAGCCTACAAGAGACCCAGTACTTC. Its protein is CASSLQETQYF.

The chain employs TRBV4-1 and TRBJ2-7; TRBD2 matches at 7 bases. CDR3 length: 14 residues. Trimming removed 5 bases from V and 7 bases from J; junction bases left unmatched: 11. The germline gives CDR1 MGHRA, CDR2 YSYEKL. The CDR3 is CASSSPLGGNEQYF. The CDR3 DNA follows: TGCGCCAGCAGCAGCCCATTGGGGGGGAATGAGCAGTACTTC.

The chain couples TRBV29-1 to TRBJ2-3; D call uncertain. The germline gives CDR1 SQVTM, CDR2 ANQGSEA. Trimming removed 7 bases at V and 6 bases at J, with 20 bases between. CDR3 size: 14 residues. CDR3 in amino acids: CSAHPLLSRDTQYF. The CDR3 DNA reads as TGCAGCGCCCACCCCCTCCTATCGAGGGATACGCAGTATTTT.

The rearrangement links TRBV7-2 to TRBJ2-1, with 16 bases fitting TRBD2. This CDR3 spans 15 amino acids. J was trimmed by 7 bases and V by 3 bases; bases with no gene match: 0. CDR1 is SGHTA and CDR2 is FQGNSA in the germline V gene. The CDR3 is CASSLGLAGGNEQFF. Written as DNA, the CDR3 is TGTGCCAGCAGCTTGGGACTAGCGGGAGGGAATGAGCAGTTCTTC.